The 26 T cell receptor beta chains presented below share a single source sample, sequenced in a study of control samples from healthy donors and cancer patients. TCRdb keeps only in-frame clones here, not all; method: immunoSEQ multiplex PCR. The sample consists of tens of thousands of clones, roughly 90% of them appearing once. Specimen: PBMCs. The receptors come from a man aged 45-60 years with head and neck cancer.

The CDR3 sequence: CAWLAGLPSRGTDTQYF. DNA for the CDR3: TGTGCCTGGCTTGCGGGACTACCTTCACGTGGCACAGATACGCAGTATTTT. The chain has TRBV2 and TRBJ2-3; 7 bases are a match to TRBD2. V dropped 11 bases and J dropped 1; count of bases not matched to a gene: 18. The CDR3 totals 17 residues. Germline V gives CDR1 SNHLY, CDR2 FYNNEI.

The genes are TRBV7-2 and TRBJ2-7; TRBD1 agrees at 12 bases. The CDR3 is made up of 16 amino acids. Germline CDR1 SGHTA, CDR2 FQGNSA. V gave up 4 bases and J gave up 5 bases; unmatched junction bases: 9. DNA for the CDR3: TGTGCCAGCAGCTACGGGCCCGGGACAGGGGGCGACGAGCAGTACTTC. Residues: CASSYGPGTGGDEQYF.

The chain links TRBV10-2 to TRBJ1-5; 9 bases are a match to TRBD1. CDR3 length: 15 amino acids. Germline V gene sequence: CDR1 WSHSY, CDR2 SAAADI. V shed 8 bases and J 4 bases; nucleotides not matched to a gene: 9. CDR3 in amino acids: CASGGDRENNQPQHF. CDR3 coding DNA: TGCGCCAGCGGAGGGGACAGGGAGAATAATCAGCCCCAGCATTTT.

On this clone itself: This sample includes further DNA sequences coding for the same CDR3. The V gene is TRBV19, the J gene TRBJ1-1; TRBD1 matches at 7 bases. J gave up 14 bases and V 7 bases, and 19 bases lay outside the gene matches. The CDR3 runs to 14 residues. CDR1 is LNHDA and CDR2 is SQIVND in the germline V gene (reference sequence). DNA of the CDR3: TGTGCCAGTACTCCGGGACAGATCTATTCTGGGGCCTTCTTT. Its translation is CASTPGQIYSGAFF.

The V and J genes are TRBV6-1 and TRBJ1-5, with D maybe TRBD1 (5 bases). Germline CDR1 MNHNS, CDR2 SASEGT. The length of the CDR3 is 16 residues. Trimming took off 3 bases at V and 1 base at J, with 13 bases between the two ends. For the CDR3, the DNA is TGTGCCAGCAGTGACCTGTCGGGGGGGAGCAATCAGCCCCAGCATTTT. It translates to CASSDLSGGSNQPQHF.

The chain employs TRBV4-2 and TRBJ1-2; no reliable D call. CDR1 and CDR2 (germline): LGHNA, YNFKEQ. Trimming took 3 bases from V and 8 from J, leaving 16 bases between them. This CDR3 region has 14 residues. CDR3 coding DNA: TGTGCCAGCAGCCACCCCCCGGACTCGGGGGGCTACACCTTC. Translating it yields CASSHPPDSGGYTF.

The genes are TRBV6-5 and TRBJ2-7, with 7 bases matching TRBD1. Germline V gene data show CDR1 as MNHEY and CDR2 as SVGAGI. This CDR3 spans 15 amino acids. The trim removed 4 bases at V and 2 bases at J, leaving 8 bases unmatched. CDR3 nucleotide sequence: TGTGCCAGCAGTTTCTCCGGGACAGTCACCTACGAGCAGTACTTC. Residues: CASSFSGTVTYEQYF.

The chain joins TRBV6-5 to TRBJ1-2; D ambiguous. The CDR3 contains 15 residues. Germline CDR1 MNHEY, CDR2 SVGAGI. V was clipped by 0 bases and J by 8 bases, with 16 bases between them. The DNA of the CDR3 is TGTGCCAGCAGTTACTCTATTTTCGGGGTATTAGGCTACACCTTC. Translating it yields CASSYSIFGVLGYTF.

The chain links TRBV3-1 (or the pseudogene TRBV3-2) to TRBJ1-2; the D gene is possibly TRBD1 (6 bases). Germline V gives CDR1 LGHDT, CDR2 YNNKEL (reference sequence). The CDR3 has 15 residues. The ends were cut back, 4 bases at V and 1 base at J, with 13 bases in the middle. In DNA, the CDR3 is TGTGCCAGCAGCCTGCTCAGGGGCCTTAACTATGGCTACACCTTC. Its translation is CASSLLRGLNYGYTF.

V usage is TRBV20-1 and J usage is TRBJ1-1, with D unclear. The CDR3 contains 13 residues. With 3 bases removed from V and 1 base from J, the gap between germline ends came to 9 bases. The germline V gene encodes CDR1 DFQATT and CDR2 SNEGSKA (reference sequence). The CDR3 loop reads CSASKGTNTEAFF. As DNA, the CDR3 is TGCAGTGCTAGTAAGGGAACGAACACTGAAGCTTTCTTT.

This chain connects TRBV11-2 to TRBJ2-1; 11 nucleotides align to TRBD1. Germline CDR1 is SGHAT and CDR2 is FQNNGV. CDR3 length: 14 residues. V lost 5 bases to trimming and J lost 7 bases; unmatched junction nucleotides: 4. The CDR3 reads CASSGGTGGNEQFF. The DNA of the CDR3 is TGTGCCAGCAGCGGGGGGACAGGGGGTAATGAGCAGTTCTTC. Based on the CDR3 plus reference TRBV11-2 and TRBJ2-1, the full variable domain is EAGVAQSPRYKIIEKRQSVAFWCNPISGHATLYWYQQILGQGPKLLIQFQNNGVVDDSQLPKDRFSAERLKGVDSTLKIQPAKLEDSAVYLCASSGGTGGNEQFFGPGTRLTVL.

The rearrangement uses TRBV19 and TRBJ2-5; D is unclear. CDR3 length: 11 amino acids. The V and J ends lost 4 bases and 5 bases respectively, with 5 bases between them. The germline CDR1 and CDR2 sequences are LNHDA and SQIVND (reference sequence). CDR3 protein: CASSKEETQYF. In DNA, the CDR3 is TGTGCCAGTAGTAAAGAGGAGACCCAGTACTTC.

The CDR3 bases are TGTGCCAGCAGCCCCTGGAGGGACACTGAAGCTTTCTTT. Its translation is CASSPWRDTEAFF. The chain recombines TRBV5-6 with TRBJ1-1; D unresolved. The germline V and J ends were trimmed by 4 bases and 3 bases, with 10 bases remaining between them. This CDR3 contains 13 residues. CDR1 and CDR2 (germline): SGHDT, YYEEEE.

V is TRBV7-2 and J is TRBJ2-7; D is possibly TRBD2 (6 bases). The CDR3 totals 14 residues. V lost 4 bases and J lost 7, with 17 bases in between. Germline values: CDR1 SGHTA, CDR2 FQGNSA. Here the CDR3 DNA reads TGTGCCAGCAGCTACGGGACGGGGACTCGAGAGCAGTACTTC. Its translation is CASSYGTGTREQYF.

There are a few counts of this clone. The CDR3 DNA reads as TGTGCCAGTAGTAGGTCAGGGGTCGGCGCCTACGAGCAGTACTTC. This gives the protein CASSRSGVGAYEQYF. This chain joins TRBV19 and TRBJ2-7; a possible D gene is TRBD1 (6 bases). The CDR3 covers 15 residues. Deletions cut 4 bases from V and 2 bases from J, with 15 bases between. CDR1 LNHDA and CDR2 SQIVND come from the germline V gene (reference sequence).

A single count supports this clone. In DNA, the CDR3 is TGTGCCAGCAGTTTACAGGGGAATCAGCCCCAGCATTTT. It codes for CASSLQGNQPQHF. The rearrangement uses TRBV12-3 or TRBV12-4 and TRBJ1-5; D is possibly TRBD1 (6 bases). CDR3 length equals 13 residues. The V end lost 2 bases, the J end lost 4 bases, and 6 bases lay between the germline ends.

The chain links TRBV9 to TRBJ2-3; 8 nucleotides match TRBD1. The CDR3 loop spans 14 amino acids. Trimming removed 0 bases from V and 3 bases from J; junction bases left unmatched: 0. Germline V gene sequence: CDR1 SGDLS, CDR2 YYNGEE. As DNA, the CDR3 is TGTGCCAGCAGCGTAGGACAGGGGACAGATACGCAGTATTTT. It codes for CASSVGQGTDTQYF.

The CDR3 DNA sequence: TGTGCCAGCAGTTTATGGTCTATTGGGGACAATGAGCAGTTCTTC. Its translation: CASSLWSIGDNEQFF. The rearrangement uses TRBV28 and TRBJ2-1; no firm D call. With 0 bases removed from V and 5 bases from J, the gap between germline ends came to 11 bases. Germline assignment: CDR1 MDHEN and CDR2 SYDVKM. The CDR3 spans 15 residues.

The chain carries TRBV7-6 and TRBJ1-2, with a possible D match to TRBD1 (6 bases). The CDR3 totals 14 residues. Per germline, CDR1 SGHVS and CDR2 FNYEAQ. Trimming removed 0 bases from V and 7 bases from J, with 12 bases in between. For the CDR3, the DNA is TGTGCCAGCAGCTTAGCGACGGGGGGCTCTGGCTACACCTTC. It encodes CASSLATGGSGYTF.

The chain combines TRBV5-1 with TRBJ2-4; TRBD1 or TRBD2 may be the D gene (5 bases each). This CDR3 is 16 amino acids long. Germline V gene data show CDR1 as SGHRS and CDR2 as YFSETQ. V dropped 0 bases and J dropped 8 bases, with 18 bases sitting between them. The CDR3 DNA reads as TGCGCCAGCAGCTTGGGGAACAGTGGGGGAAGGGACATTCAGTACTTC. It is translated as CASSLGNSGGRDIQYF.

The chain employs TRBV7-2 and TRBJ2-2, with D maybe TRBD2 (7 bases). The germline V gene has CDR1 SGHTA and CDR2 FQGNSA. V lost 0 bases, J lost 7 bases, and 12 bases lay in between. The CDR3 length is 15 residues. CDR3 sequence: CASSLAGGAHGELFF. CDR3 nucleotide sequence: TGTGCCAGCAGCTTAGCGGGGGGGGCCCACGGGGAGCTGTTTTTT.

V usage is TRBV28 and J usage is TRBJ1-4; D not certain. The V and J ends lost 5 bases and 8 bases respectively, with 12 bases between them. The CDR3 covers 13 residues. Germline loops: CDR1 MDHEN, CDR2 SYDVKM. CDR3 sequence (DNA): TGTGCCAGCAGTCCCCCAGGACGGGAAAAACTGTTTTTT. This codes for CASSPPGREKLFF.

The V gene is TRBV19, the J gene TRBJ2-1; D might be TRBD2 (6 bases). The germline CDR1 and CDR2 sequences are LNHDA and SQIVND (reference sequence). This CDR3 region has 16 residues. The V end lost 1 base, the J end lost 1 base, and 11 bases lay between the germline ends. The CDR3: CASSIGAGGSYNEQFF. The DNA for the CDR3 is TGTGCCAGTAGTATAGGTGCCGGAGGGTCCTACAATGAGCAGTTCTTC. The full variable domain, rest sourced from reference TRBV19 and TRBJ2-1, is DGGITQSPKYLFRKEGQNVTLSCEQNLNHDAMYWYRQDPGQGLRLIYYSQIVNDFQKGDIAEGYSVSREKKESFPLTVTSAQKNPTAFYLCASSIGAGGSYNEQFFGPGTRLTVL.

The chain is built from TRBV6-5 and TRBJ1-6; D remains unclear. The germline V and J ends were trimmed by 6 bases and 8 bases, with 14 bases remaining between them. Germline CDR1 is MNHEY and CDR2 is SVGAGI. This CDR3 has 14 residues. The CDR3 DNA reads as TGTGCCAGCAGCCCAGTGGTTGCTGATTCACCCCTCCACTTT. It is translated as CASSPVVADSPLHF.

The V call is TRBV28, the J call TRBJ2-1; 15 positions match TRBD2. CDR3 length equals 17 residues. The germline V gene encodes CDR1 MDHEN and CDR2 SYDVKM. With V trimmed by 5 bases and J by 4 bases, 6 bases remained unmatched. This chain's CDR3 is CASSTRTSGRGYNEQFF. The CDR3, as DNA: TGTGCCAGCAGTACCCGGACTAGCGGGAGGGGGTACAATGAGCAGTTCTTC.

The V and J genes are TRBV3-1 (or the pseudogene TRBV3-2) and TRBJ1-5, with D hard to call. CDR3 size: 15 residues. V was pared by 3 bases and J by 7 bases, with 16 bases between. Germline V lookup: CDR1 LGHDT, CDR2 YNNKEL (reference sequence). The CDR3 coding sequence is TGTGCCAGCAGCCAGAATGCTGCAATATCCCAGCCCCAGCATTTT. Its translation is CASSQNAAISQPQHF.